This T cell receptor beta chain originates from a study of T cell responses to AZD1222 COVID-19 vaccine. Study-wide background: Both about-4-week and about-12-week second-dose recipients were combined. Notes on the study in general: Rises in breadth and depth of Spike-specific TCRs came after two AZD1222 doses. Donors in the cohort were predominantly white British and more often female, and clonal diversity was possibly underestimated.

This clone was found once. Its antigen is not identified. The CDR3 covers 13 residues. Germline-derived CDR1 and CDR2 are MNHNY and SVGAGI (reference sequence). The V end lost 5 bases, the J end lost 4 bases, and 11 bases lay between the germline ends. Assay: immunoSEQ multiplex PCR; the TCRdb copy retains only in-frame clones and omits some. The sample contains 180,000 or so clones, around 94% of which appear only once. The sequenced sample was peripheral blood, obtained on day 0 of AZD1222 vaccination. The V and J genes are TRBV6-6 and TRBJ1-1; D ambiguous. The TCR sequence derives from an adult in good health. The CDR3 sequence is CASSPFVGTEAFF. The CDR3 DNA sequence: TGTGCCAGCAGTCCCTTCGTGGGCACTGAAGCTTTCTTT.